This T cell receptor beta chain was recorded in a study of cytomegalovirus exposure and HLA in healthy donors. This clone has only one observation. With 60 Vbeta and 13 Jbeta primers, the PCR was carried out. Only in-frame clones appear in the TCRdb table, and some are missing; sequencing was by immunoSEQ multiplex PCR. Here the sample spans more than 80,000 clones, 55% to 70% being singletons. With 0 bases removed from V and 3 bases from J, the gap between germline ends came to 9 bases. Per the germline V gene, CDR1 is SGHVS and CDR2 is FQNEAQ. This CDR3 region has 14 residues. This rearrangement joins TRBV7-8 to TRBJ2-7, with D perhaps TRBD2 (5 bases). The origin of this receptor is a woman between 40 and 50 years old in good health and CMV-seropositive. The source material was PBMCs. The CDR3 region is CASSLAEGLYEQYF. In nucleotides, the CDR3 is TGTGCCAGCAGCTTAGCCGAGGGTCTCTACGAGCAGTACTTC.